Following are 26 T cell receptor beta chains from one sample sequenced in a study of T cells in Graves' hyperthyroidism and ophthalmopathy (dated by TCRdb to the late 2010s). Receptors were amplified or captured by multiplex PCR. Sequencing took place on an Illumina HiSeq 2000. TCR beta CDR3 regions were amplified from RNA transcripts. The first round of RT-PCR for the TCR CDR3 was performed with the HTBI primer set and the Qiagen OneStep RT-PCR kit. TCRdb applied fastp at Q25 and MiXCR to the public reads, then kept only in-frame beta chains. Merged by CDR3 protein, the rows form single entries marked with the most common genes and DNA. This sample holds more than 550,000 distinct CDR3 sequences; roughly 45% were observed only once. The biggest ten clones account for less than 9.5% of the sample. The source material was peripheral blood or thyroid tissue (not recorded which). The origin of the receptors is an adult man with Graves' disease, either hyperthyroidism or ophthalmopathy (not recorded which).

With respect to this clonotype: This could be a read error, since a much larger clone is one nucleotide away. The chain is built from TRBV2 and TRBJ1-3; D perhaps matches TRBD1 (5 bases). This CDR3 spans 14 amino acids. V gave up 7 bases and J gave up 0 bases, with 10 bases separating them. Looked up from germline, CDR1 is SNHLY and CDR2 is FYNNEI. The chain's CDR3 is CASTKDNSGNTIYF. Here the CDR3 DNA reads TGTGCCAGCACCAAGGACAACTCTGGAAACACCATATATTTT.

The rearrangement uses TRBV2 and TRBJ1-2, with TRBD1 matching 8 bases. The V and J ends lost 6 bases and 7 bases, in that order; junction bases with no gene match: 10. The CDR3 is 14 residues long. Germline assignment: CDR1 SNHLY and CDR2 FYNNEI. The chain's CDR3 is CASSRLQGGGGYTF. The CDR3 DNA sequence: TGTGCCAGCAGCCGTTTACAGGGGGGCGGTGGCTACACCTTC.

This chain links TRBV29-1 with TRBJ1-5; 7 positions agree with TRBD1. The CDR3 consists of 13 residues. The V segment lost 5 bases and the J segment 12 bases; nucleotides outside the gene matches: 13. Germline lookup yields CDR1 SQVTM and CDR2 ANQGSEA. CDR3 protein: CSVSPVVGTDQHF. CDR3 DNA: TGCAGCGTTAGTCCGGTTGTAGGGACAGACCAGCATTTT.

This clonotype was recorded at least ten times. The chain combines TRBV24-1 with TRBJ2-7; 11 positions agree with TRBD1. The J segment lost 3 bases and the V segment lost 3 bases, leaving 3 bases of the junction unmatched. CDR3 size: 15 residues. CDR1 is KGHDR, CDR2 SFDVKD, per germline. The CDR3 spells CATSDPGTGGYEQYF. The CDR3 coding sequence is TGTGCCACCAGTGATCCCGGGACAGGGGGCTACGAGCAGTACTTC.

Comments on this clonotype: The junction departs from germline at one end; a sequencing error may be responsible. The V gene is TRBV7-9, the J gene TRBJ2-7; D not resolved. The CDR3 sequence is 14 residues long. The germline V gene encodes CDR1 SEHNR and CDR2 FQNEAQ (reference sequence). The CDR3 DNA reads TGTGCCAGCAGTTTAGTCGGCCGCCCCGGCGAGCGGTACTTC. It codes for CASSLVGRPGERYF. Variable domain in full (rest from reference TRBV7-9 and TRBJ2-7): DTGVSQNPRHKITKRGQNVTFRCDPISEHNRLYWYRQTLGQGPEFLTYFQNEAQLEKSRLLSDRFSAERPKGSFSTLEIQRTEQGDSAMYLCASSLVGRPGERYFGPGTRLTVT.

This clonotype has only one observation. A read error may account for a junction end that differs from germline. This chain connects TRBV2 to TRBJ2-5; D might be TRBD1 or TRBD2, each matching 5 bases. CDR3 length: 15 residues. Per germline, CDR1 SNHLY and CDR2 FYNNEI. The CDR3 is CAGSESLAGLETQYF. The CDR3 bases are TGTGCCGGCAGTGAAAGTCTAGCAGGGCTAGAGACCCAGTACTTC.

This chain links TRBV10-3 with TRBJ1-2; the D gene is possibly TRBD1 (5 bases). This CDR3 has 15 residues. Looked up from germline, CDR1 is ENHRY and CDR2 is SYGVKD. Trimming removed 0 bases from V and 5 bases from J, with 13 bases in between. In DNA, the CDR3 is TGTGCCATCAGTGAGTCCGGGACTGAGTCTTATGGCTACACCTTC. This codes for CAISESGTESYGYTF.

The gene calls are TRBV7-8 and TRBJ2-7; D might be TRBD1 (5 bases). Germline CDR1 is SGHVS and CDR2 is FQNEAQ. This CDR3 comprises 15 residues. V was clipped by 3 bases and J by 3 bases, with 15 bases between them. CDR3 bases: TGTGCCAGCAGCTTTGGGTCTGGGGCCAACTACGAGCAGTACTTC. Its protein is CASSFGSGANYEQYF.

The table lists this clonotype with a few counts. V is TRBV2 and J is TRBJ2-5; no definite D call. V dropped 8 bases and J dropped 0 bases, with 7 bases sitting between them. This CDR3 comprises 12 residues. Germline CDR1 is SNHLY and CDR2 is FYNNEI. In DNA form, the CDR3 reads TGTGCCAGCGCTGCCGACCAAGAGACCCAGTACTTC. It codes for CASAADQETQYF.

This clonotype has more than one count but fewer than ten. The rearrangement uses TRBV10-3 and TRBJ2-2, with 13 bases aligning to TRBD2. The CDR3 extends over 17 amino acids. The V and J ends lost 3 bases and 2 bases, in that order; junction bases with no gene match: 3. CDR1 is ENHRY, CDR2 SYGVKD, per germline. CDR3 in amino acids: CAISEGLAGANTGELFF. The CDR3 bases are TGTGCCATCAGTGAAGGACTAGCGGGGGCTAACACCGGGGAGCTGTTTTTT.

This clonotype was seen ten or more times. The chain couples TRBV2 to TRBJ1-4; 7 bases are shared with TRBD1. The junction had 7 bases not matched to a gene; V was cut back by 8 bases and J by 4 bases. The CDR3 covers 14 residues. CDR1 and CDR2 from the germline V gene are SNHLY and FYNNEI. This chain's CDR3 is CASASGQRNEKLFF. The CDR3 nucleotides read TGTGCCAGCGCGTCGGGACAGCGTAATGAAAAACTGTTTTTT.

This rearrangement joins TRBV12-3 or TRBV12-4 to TRBJ2-5; D may correspond to TRBD1 or TRBD2 (5 bases each). Trimming removed 3 bases from V and 3 bases from J, with 11 bases in between. The length of the CDR3 is 14 residues. The CDR3 bases are TGTGCCAGCAGTTTTGGGACGGAGAAAGAGACCCAGTACTTC. Translation: CASSFGTEKETQYF.

A few counts support this clonotype. The chain couples TRBV4-1 to TRBJ1-1; D gene uncertain. The length of the CDR3 is 13 residues. V lost 4 bases, J lost 7 bases, and 13 bases lay in between. Germline V gives CDR1 MGHRA, CDR2 YSYEKL. CDR3 sequence: CASSPGPVFEAFF. The CDR3 coding sequence is TGCGCCAGCAGCCCAGGTCCGGTTTTTGAAGCTTTCTTT.

The rearrangement joins TRBV19 to TRBJ1-2; D is possibly TRBD1 (5 bases). CDR1 is LNHDA and CDR2 is SQIVND in the germline V gene (reference sequence). The V and J ends lost 3 bases and 4 bases respectively, with 21 bases between them. There are 17 residues in the CDR3. CDR3 DNA sequence: TGTGCCAGTAGTATTGGGGGAGGAGGGCACCTCTCCTATGGCTACACCTTC. It is translated as CASSIGGGGHLSYGYTF.

As for this clonotype: A junction end diverges from the germline sequence, so it may reflect a read error. V and J are TRBV5-1 and TRBJ2-6; D perhaps matches TRBD2 (6 bases). Per germline, CDR1 SGHRS and CDR2 YFSETQ. The CDR3 totals 14 residues. The CDR3 here is CASSPAVGGNVLTF. The CDR3, as DNA: TGCGCCAGCAGCCCGGCCGTGGGGGGCAACGTCCTGACTTTC.

Points on this clonotype: A junction end diverges from the germline sequence, so it may reflect a read error. The chain recombines TRBV10-2 with TRBJ1-5; TRBD1 might be the D (6 bases). From germline, CDR1 is WSHSY and CDR2 SAAADI. The CDR3 is 16 residues long. The CDR3 nucleotides read TGTGCCAGCAGGACCGAGACAGGAGGAGGCCGACAGCCCCAGCATTTT. Translating it yields CASRTETGGGRQPQHF.

The chain is built from TRBV20-1 and TRBJ2-2, with D perhaps being TRBD1 or TRBD2 (5 bases each). Trimming stripped 0 bases from V and 6 bases from J, with 20 bases between. Germline loops: CDR1 DFQATT, CDR2 SNEGSKA (reference sequence). This CDR3 contains 17 residues. DNA for the CDR3: TGCAGTGCTAGAGATAAATCGGGGTGGGGCAGGGCCGGGGAGCTGTTTTTT. Translating gives CSARDKSGWGRAGELFF.

Only a few counts were recorded for this clonotype. This rearrangement joins TRBV7-2 to TRBJ1-5, with D possibly matching TRBD1 (6 bases). V was shortened by 6 bases and J by 2 bases, with 20 bases between the two germline ends. In germline, CDR1 is SGHTA, CDR2 FQGNSA. The CDR3 is made up of 17 amino acids. CDR3 in amino acids: CASSVPRDTSRNQPQHF. CDR3 bases: TGTGCCAGCAGTGTTCCCCGGGACACGAGCCGCAATCAGCCCCAGCATTTT.

The chain has TRBV20-1 and TRBJ1-1; D possibly corresponds to TRBD1 (6 bases). The CDR3 totals 12 residues. CDR1 is DFQATT, CDR2 SNEGSKA, per germline (reference sequence). V was clipped by 3 bases and J by 6 bases, with 11 bases between them. The CDR3 region is CSASMGAPEAFF. In DNA form, the CDR3 reads TGCAGTGCTAGTATGGGGGCCCCTGAAGCTTTCTTT.

The rearrangement uses TRBV2 and TRBJ2-5; TRBD2 matches at 9 bases. The CDR3 is made up of 15 amino acids. V shed 6 bases, J shed 5 bases, and the junction held 10 bases outside the gene matches. Germline V gives CDR1 SNHLY, CDR2 FYNNEI. CDR3 in DNA: TGTGCCAGCAGCTCCCCCATAGCGGGGGACGAGACCCAGTACTTC. Translation gives CASSSPIAGDETQYF.

The rearrangement uses TRBV5-1 and TRBJ1-1; 10 nucleotides match TRBD1. CDR1 is SGHRS and CDR2 is YFSETQ in the germline V gene. This CDR3 spans 15 amino acids. V lost 4 bases, J lost 3 bases, and 6 bases stayed unmatched. The CDR3 loop is CASSIFGTGDTEAFF. The CDR3 region has the DNA TGCGCCAGCAGCATCTTCGGGACAGGGGACACTGAAGCTTTCTTT.

This clonotype has a count of ten or more. This rearrangement joins TRBV7-9 to TRBJ2-7, with D unresolved. V lost 5 bases and J lost 2, with 7 bases in between. Per germline, CDR1 SEHNR and CDR2 FQNEAQ (reference sequence). This CDR3 spans 12 amino acids. CDR3 residues: CASSRLAYEQYF. The CDR3 DNA sequence: TGTGCCAGCAGCCGTCTAGCCTACGAGCAGTACTTC.

The chain recombines TRBV11-1 with TRBJ1-6, with 7 positions matching TRBD1. J gave up 9 bases and V 4 bases, and 15 bases lay outside the gene matches. The CDR3 totals 17 residues. The germline V gene has CDR1 SGHAT and CDR2 FQDESV (reference sequence). CDR3 in amino acids: CASSSHDLQGLGSPLHF. The CDR3 DNA sequence: TGTGCCAGCAGCTCGCACGACCTACAGGGGTTGGGTTCACCCCTCCACTTT.

The J gene is TRBJ1-1, the V gene TRBV5-1; the match to TRBD1 covers 8 bases. Losses at the gene ends were 5 bases for V and 3 bases for J; bases not matched to a gene: 6. The CDR3 has 14 residues. Germline lookup yields CDR1 SGHRS and CDR2 YFSETQ. In DNA, the CDR3 is TGCGCCAGCAGGGACAGGGTAAGGGACACTGAAGCTTTCTTT. It translates to CASRDRVRDTEAFF. Combining the CDR3 with reference TRBV5-1 and TRBJ1-1 gives the whole variable domain KAGVTQTPRYLIKTRGQQVTLSCSPISGHRSVSWYQQTPGQGLQFLFEYFSETQRNKGNFPGRFSGRQFSNSRSEMNVSTLELGDSALYLCASRDRVRDTEAFFGQGTRLTVV.

A few counts support this clonotype. The chain is built from TRBV5-1 and TRBJ1-4; 7 bases align to TRBD1. The CDR3 has 15 amino acids. Germline trimming cut 4 bases from V and 3 bases from J; bases unmatched to any gene: 6. Germline V gives CDR1 SGHRS, CDR2 YFSETQ. In DNA form, the CDR3 reads TGCGCCAGCAGCCTGACAGGGATAGCTAATGAAAAACTGTTTTTT. It translates to CASSLTGIANEKLFF.

This clonotype occurred a few times. This chain connects TRBV9 to TRBJ1-1; 9 nucleotides agree with TRBD1. V trimming: 4 bases; J trimming: 2 bases; junction bases outside the gene matches: 12. Germline V CDR1 and CDR2: SGDLS, YYNGEE. The CDR3 length is 17 residues. The CDR3 loop is CASSHSGQGMGNTEAFF. DNA of the CDR3: TGTGCCAGCAGCCACAGCGGACAGGGGATGGGAAACACTGAAGCTTTCTTT.